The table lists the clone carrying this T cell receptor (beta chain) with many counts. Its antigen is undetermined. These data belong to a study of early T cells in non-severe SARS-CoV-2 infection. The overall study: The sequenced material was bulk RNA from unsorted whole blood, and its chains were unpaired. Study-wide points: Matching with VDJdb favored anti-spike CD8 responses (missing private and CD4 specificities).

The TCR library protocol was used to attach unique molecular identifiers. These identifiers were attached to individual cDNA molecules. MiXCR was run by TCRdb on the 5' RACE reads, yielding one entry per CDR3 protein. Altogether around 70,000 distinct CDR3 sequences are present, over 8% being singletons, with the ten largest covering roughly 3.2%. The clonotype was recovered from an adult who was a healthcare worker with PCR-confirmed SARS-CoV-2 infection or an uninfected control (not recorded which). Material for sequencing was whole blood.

This CDR3 is CATSDDRGLREQFF. In nucleotides, the CDR3 is TGTGCCACCAGTGATGACAGGGGGTTGCGTGAGCAGTTCTTC. This chain connects TRBV24-1 to TRBJ2-1; 9 nucleotides agree with TRBD1. Germline values: CDR1 KGHDR, CDR2 SFDVKD. The CDR3 is 14 residues long. J gave up 9 bases and V 3 bases, and 5 bases lay outside the gene matches.